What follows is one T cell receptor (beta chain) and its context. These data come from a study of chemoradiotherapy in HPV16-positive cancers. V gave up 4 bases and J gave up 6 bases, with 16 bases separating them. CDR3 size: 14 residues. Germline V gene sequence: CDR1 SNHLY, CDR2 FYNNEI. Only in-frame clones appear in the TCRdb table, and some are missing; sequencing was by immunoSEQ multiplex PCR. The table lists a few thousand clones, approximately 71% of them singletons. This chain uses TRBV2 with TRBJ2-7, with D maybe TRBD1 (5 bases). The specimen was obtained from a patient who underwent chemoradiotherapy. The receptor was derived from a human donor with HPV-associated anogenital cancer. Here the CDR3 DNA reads TGTGCCAGCAGTGTACCCAGGCCTGGGGCCGAGCAGTACTTC. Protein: CASSVPRPGAEQYF.